This TCR beta chain derives from a study of vaccination and CD4 T cells after COVID-19. By proportion, this clonotype is large. The antigen is undetermined. CDR3 size: 15 residues. Germline assignment: CDR1 MNHEY and CDR2 SMNVEV (reference sequence). Germline trimming cut 5 bases from V and 4 bases from J; bases unmatched to any gene: 9. Cultured CD4+ T-cell DNA underwent Oncomine TCR Beta short-read sequencing. Via MiXCR, TCRdb re-called the PCR reads, giving one row per CDR3 protein. The table lists about 3,000 distinct CDR3 sequences, 65% to 80% of them singletons. Treatment meaning: roughly 10-day PBMC culture with coronavirus spike peptide pools or control peptides (ViraFEST assay).

Sequencing was done on a sample of CD4+ T cells from blood, cultured in vitro. The gene calls are TRBV27 and TRBJ1-2; 8 bases agree with TRBD1. The sequence was obtained from a human donor who had recovered from COVID-19. DNA for the CDR3: TGTGCCAGCAGTCCCCGGACAGGGACGTTCTATGGCTACACCTTC. It is translated as CASSPRTGTFYGYTF.